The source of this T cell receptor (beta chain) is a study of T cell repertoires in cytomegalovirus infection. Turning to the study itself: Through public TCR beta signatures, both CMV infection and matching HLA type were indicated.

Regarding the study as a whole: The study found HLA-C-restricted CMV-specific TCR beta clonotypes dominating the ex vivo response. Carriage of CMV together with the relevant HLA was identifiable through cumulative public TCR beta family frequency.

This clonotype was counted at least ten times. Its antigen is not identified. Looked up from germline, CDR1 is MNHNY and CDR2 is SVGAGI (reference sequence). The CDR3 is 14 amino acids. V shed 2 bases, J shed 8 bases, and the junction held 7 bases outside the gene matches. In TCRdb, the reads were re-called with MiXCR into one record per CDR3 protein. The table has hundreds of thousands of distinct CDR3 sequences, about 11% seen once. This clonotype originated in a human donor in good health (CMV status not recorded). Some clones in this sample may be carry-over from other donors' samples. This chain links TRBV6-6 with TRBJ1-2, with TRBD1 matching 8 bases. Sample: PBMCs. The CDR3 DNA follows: TGTGCCAGCAGTTACCCTCAGGGGGCGGAGGGCTACACCTTC. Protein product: CASSYPQGAEGYTF.